This T cell receptor beta chain originates from a study of T cell repertoires in cytomegalovirus infection. Study background: It was recently identified HLA-C-restricted and well-studied HLA-B-restricted CMV epitopes that the study used. Both a matching HLA type and CMV infection were indicated by public TCR beta signatures. Findings and limits, study-wide: Clonotype analysis showed dominance of the ex vivo response by HLA-C-restricted CMV-specific TCR beta clonotypes.

Deletions cut 5 bases from V and 2 bases from J, with 9 bases between. The length of the CDR3 is 13 residues. The germline gives CDR1 SGHVS, CDR2 FNYEAQ. TCRdb independently ran MiXCR on the reads; one entry per CDR3 protein. The table includes fewer than 1,000,000 distinct CDR3 sequences, approximately 31% detected once. This clonotype was counted a few times. Antigen specificity is unknown. This sequence joins TRBV7-6 and TRBJ2-5, with D uncertain. The sample here was cultured CD8+ T cells from PBMCs, taken from culture after CMV antigen stimulation. The TCR comes from a human donor in good health (CMV status not recorded). Some clones in this sample may be carry-over from other donors' samples. The CDR3 DNA reads TGTGCCAGCAGCACCACCCTTCAAGAGACCCAGTACTTC. Encoded protein: CASSTTLQETQYF.